These T cell receptor beta chains were read from a single sample in a study of glioma-infiltrating T cells. In TCRdb, the multiplex PCR reads were re-called with MiXCR into one record per CDR3 protein. Among 4,000 to 5,000 distinct CDR3 sequences listed, more than 25% were seen once. Input material: glioma tissue, nonneoplastic brain tissue, or PBMCs (not recorded which). These receptors were taken from a human donor with low-grade glioma or glioblastoma, undergoing nonglioma brain surgery, or in good health (not recorded which). CDR3s include the opening cysteine and the closing phenylalanine or tryptophan. A D gene is named only where the DNA matches it firmly. Clone size is stated in some rows and not others, as once, few, many or a class when expanded.

TRBJ2-7,medium-sized,.,TRBV11-1,TGTGCCAGCAGCTTAGCGGGTACAGTCTACGAGCAGTACTTC,CASSLAGTVYEQYF
TRBJ1-2,medium-sized,.,TRBV14,TGTGCCAGCAGCCAAGGCGGAGATCTTAACTATGGCTACACCTTC,CASSQGGDLNYGYTF
TRBJ2-7,large,.,TRBV27,TGTGCCAGCAGAAACAGACAGATTCCCTACGAGCAGTACTTC,CASRNRQIPYEQYF
TRBJ2-2,many,TRBD2,TRBV4-2,TGTGCCAGCAGCCAAGATCTGCCTAGCGGGGGGACGAACACCGGGGAGCTGTTTTTT,CASSQDLPSGGTNTGELFF
TRBJ2-1,many,TRBD1,TRBV5-1,TGCGCCAGCAGCTTGTCGGGACAGTTAGGCAATGAGCAGTTCTTC,CASSLSGQLGNEQFF
TRBJ1-5,.,.,TRBV19,TGTGCCAGTAGTATAGGAGGGAACAATCAGCCCCAGAATTTT,CASSIGGNNQPQNF
TRBJ2-1,medium-sized,TRBD2,TRBV28,TGTGCCAGCAGTTTATCCAGCGGGGGGTTCCACAATGAGCAGTTCTTC,CASSLSSGGFHNEQFF
TRBJ2-3,.,.,TRBV2,TGTGCCAGCAGTGAAGGTCGGGGAAATACGGAGCATTTT,CASSEGRGNTEHF
TRBJ2-7,medium-sized,.,TRBV2,TGTGCCAGCAGTGAGACCTACGAGCAGTACTTC,CASSETYEQYF
TRBJ2-5,many,TRBD1,TRBV29-1,TGCAGCGCTTGGACAGGGGCCAAGACCCAGTACTTC,CSAWTGAKTQYF
TRBJ1-5,many,.,TRBV5-1,TGCGCCAGCAGCGGGGGTCGGACTGAGAGCAATCAGCCCCAGCATTTT,CASSGGRTESNQPQHF
TRBJ2-1,large,.,TRBV27,TGTGCCAGCAGTTTAGAATGGCCTGCGTCCTACAATGAGCAGTTCTTC,CASSLEWPASYNEQFF
TRBJ2-1,medium-sized,.,TRBV2,TGTGCCAGCGGGGCAAGGGCCTACAATGAGCAGTTCTTC,CASGARAYNEQFF
TRBJ2-1,.,.,TRBV30,TGTGCCTGCCTGGCGAGGACTAACGTCTACAATGAGCAGTTCTTC,CACLARTNVYNEQFF
TRBJ2-1,.,.,TRBV6-9,TGTGCCAGCAGTTCCAGGGACATCGAGGCGGAAAATGAGCAGTTCTTC,CASSSRDIEAENEQFF
TRBJ1-5,medium-sized,.,TRBV5-4,TGTGCCAGCAGCGTTCAGGGGAGGGGACAGCCCCAGCATTTT,CASSVQGRGQPQHF
TRBJ1-6,.,.,TRBV4-2,TGTGCCAGCAGCAAAGAACTAACAGGGAGAAATTCACACCTCCACTTT,CASSKELTGRNSHLHF
TRBJ2-4,.,.,TRBV27,TGTGCCAGCCCAGGAGGGGGCAAAAACATTCAGTACTTC,CASPGGGKNIQYF
TRBJ2-3,medium-sized,.,TRBV4-1,TGCGCCAGCAGGACAGCTACCGACACAGATACGCAGTATTTT,CASRTATDTDTQYF
TRBJ2-3,medium-sized,TRBD2,TRBV20-1,TGCAGTGCTAGAGATCCTCTAGCGGGGGAATCAGATACGCAGTATTTT,CSARDPLAGESDTQYF
TRBJ1-1,medium-sized,.,TRBV3-1,TGTGCCAGCACAGGGGAATGGACTGAAGCTTTCTTT,CASTGEWTEAFF
TRBJ1-1,medium-sized,.,TRBV5-1,TGCGCCAGCAGCTCGACGGACCCCCGGACTGAAGCTTTCTTT,CASSSTDPRTEAFF
TRBJ2-5,many,TRBD2,TRBV4-1,TGCGCCAGCAGCCCTACTAGCGGAGAGACCCAGTACTTC,CASSPTSGETQYF
TRBJ1-5,.,.,TRBV20-1,TGCAGTGCTAGAGAAGCCGATCAGCCCCAGCATTTT,CSAREADQPQHF
TRBJ2-2,many,.,TRBV10-2,TGCGCCAGCAGTGACTACGGGGAGCTGTTTTTT,CASSDYGELFF
TRBJ2-5,many,TRBD1,TRBV7-2,TGTGCCAGCAGCTATTCAAGACAGGGCCCCTTCGAGACCCAGTACTTC,CASSYSRQGPFETQYF